Following are 15 T cell receptor beta chains from one sample sequenced in a study of Graves' ophthalmopathy and Graves' hyperthyroidism (dated by TCRdb to 2017 to 2018). TCRdb lists the instrument as Illumina HiSeq 2000. For repertoire sequencing, the TCR beta CDR3 regions were amplified from RNA transcripts. A first-round RT-PCR used HTBI primers with the Qiagen OneStep RT-PCR kit, followed by a second-round multiplex PCR, size selection and purification. In TCRdb, the public reads were trimmed at Q25 with fastp and aligned with MiXCR, with productive beta chains retained. A single entry per CDR3 protein holds the most common genes and DNA from its merged rows. The table for this sample lists about 740,000 distinct CDR3 sequences; 35% to 50% of them were counted only once. 44% of the sample is held by the ten biggest clonotypes. The sequenced sample was peripheral blood. These TCRs come from an adult man with Graves' ophthalmopathy.

Regarding this clonotype: Being one base from a much bigger clone, this may be a read error. The chain links TRBV2 to TRBJ2-5, with D maybe TRBD1 (5 bases). The V end lost 7 bases, the J end lost 3 bases, and 15 bases lay between the germline ends. The CDR3 runs to 14 residues. CDR1 SNHLY and CDR2 FYNNEI come from the germline V gene. The CDR3: CASTWAGKKETQYF. The CDR3 nucleotides read TGTGCCAGCACCTGGGCAGGGAAGAAAGAGACCCAGTACTTC.

In its sample, this clonotype was seen many times. V and J are TRBV9 and TRBJ1-2, with D possibly matching TRBD1 (5 bases). The CDR3 sequence is 16 residues long. The V gene lost 0 bases and the J gene lost 4 bases, with 16 bases spanning the gap. Germline V CDR1 and CDR2: SGDLS, YYNGEE. In DNA form, the CDR3 reads TGTGCCAGCAGCGTAGCGGGTTGGGGCGAACCCTATGGCTACACCTTC. Encoded protein: CASSVAGWGEPYGYTF.

This clonotype was seen ten or more times. The rearrangement joins TRBV7-9 to TRBJ2-7; weak D call: TRBD2 (5 bases). The CDR3 is 14 amino acids. CDR1 SEHNR and CDR2 FQNEAQ come from the germline V gene (reference sequence). V lost 1 base and J lost 0, with 7 bases in between. This CDR3 is CASSLVAGSYEQYF. DNA of the CDR3: TGTGCCAGCAGCTTAGTGGCGGGCTCCTACGAGCAGTACTTC.

This clonotype was recorded at least ten times. J is TRBJ2-5 and V is TRBV12-3 or TRBV12-4; D is unclear. V was cut by 6 bases and J by 3 bases, with 5 bases left in between. The CDR3 contains 11 residues. This CDR3 reads CASSLEETQYF. In DNA form, the CDR3 reads TGTGCCAGCAGCTTGGAAGAGACCCAGTACTTC.

This clonotype was seen only a few times. This chain connects TRBV7-9 to TRBJ2-6; no firm D call. V lost 5 bases and J lost 0, with 20 bases in between. The CDR3 extends over 19 amino acids. Germline V gene lookup returns CDR1 SEHNR and CDR2 FQNEAQ (reference sequence). For the CDR3, the DNA is TGTGCCAGCAGCCCTCCCCGGCTCCCTAAAATCTCTGGGGCCAACGTCCTGACTTTC. Protein sequence: CASSPPRLPKISGANVLTF.

The rearrangement uses TRBV20-1 and TRBJ2-5; D may be TRBD2 (7 bases). V lost 5 bases and J 7 bases, leaving 20 bases between the germline ends. Germline CDR1 reads DFQATT; CDR2 reads SNEGSKA (reference sequence). This CDR3 is 14 amino acids long. The CDR3 region is CSAPGAEGGGTQYF. The DNA for the CDR3 is TGCAGTGCTCCAGGGGCCGAGGGAGGGGGGACCCAGTACTTC.

The CDR3 sequence is CASTGGGVGEKLFF. The CDR3 DNA is TGTGCCAGTACCGGCGGGGGAGTAGGTGAAAAACTGTTTTTT. This chain connects TRBV19 to TRBJ1-4, with a weak D call TRBD1 (5 bases). Trimming removed 7 bases from V and 7 bases from J, with 16 bases in between. The CDR3 extends over 14 amino acids. The germline V gene has CDR1 LNHDA and CDR2 SQIVND (reference sequence).

The V gene is TRBV5-6, the J gene TRBJ1-2; TRBD1 aligns across 7 bases. Looked up from germline, CDR1 is SGHDT and CDR2 is YYEEEE. Losses at the gene ends were 4 bases for V and 5 bases for J; bases not matched to a gene: 8. The CDR3 sequence is 14 residues long. CDR3 region: CASSDPGTVYGYTF. The CDR3, as DNA: TGTGCCAGCAGCGACCCCGGGACAGTATATGGCTACACCTTC.

Concerning this clonotype itself: This may come from a read error, since a much larger clone is one base off. Without the conserved terminal phenylalanine or tryptophan, this CDR3 likely stems from a read error. The chain couples TRBV19 to TRBJ2-7; the D gene is possibly TRBD2 (6 bases). Trimming cost V 6 bases and J 5 bases, with 14 bases left between them. This CDR3 spans 13 amino acids. CDR1 LNHDA and CDR2 SQIVND come from the germline V gene (reference sequence). The CDR3 nucleotides read TGTGCCAGTAGGGGACTCTACAGCAACGAGCAGTACCTC. It specifies CASRGLYSNEQYL.

In this sample, this clonotype turned up a few times. The V and J genes are TRBV20-1 and TRBJ1-5; 7 nucleotides match TRBD1. CDR3 size: 14 residues. Germline lookup yields CDR1 DFQATT and CDR2 SNEGSKA (reference sequence). V lost 5 bases to trimming and J lost 1 base; unmatched junction nucleotides: 5. Here the CDR3 DNA reads TGCAGTGCTGGGGGACAGTTGAGCAATCAGCCCCAGCATTTT. Amino acids: CSAGGQLSNQPQHF.

This chain connects TRBV5-4 to TRBJ2-5; D is ambiguous. Per germline, CDR1 SGHNT and CDR2 YYREEE (reference sequence). V dropped 5 bases and J dropped 5 bases, with 16 bases sitting between them. The CDR3 length is 14 residues. The CDR3 coding sequence is TGTGCCAGCAGTTTCCCGGGTGCAAGGGAGACCCAGTACTTC. Residues: CASSFPGARETQYF. The whole variable domain, remainder taken from reference TRBV5-4 and TRBJ2-5, is ETGVTQSPTHLIKTRGQQVTLRCSSQSGHNTVSWYQQALGQGPQFIFQYYREEENGRGNFPPRFSGLQFPNYSSELNVNALELDDSALYLCASSFPGARETQYFGPGTRLLVL.

This clonotype was detected ten times or more. The V and J genes are TRBV19 and TRBJ1-2; 10 bases agree with TRBD1. Losses at the gene ends were 5 bases for V and 6 bases for J; bases not matched to a gene: 6. CDR1 LNHDA and CDR2 SQIVND come from the germline V gene (reference sequence). The CDR3 spans 14 residues. CDR3 loop: CASSSRTGGHGYTF. CDR3 DNA: TGTGCCAGTAGTTCAAGGACAGGGGGACATGGCTACACCTTC.

J is TRBJ1-5 and V is TRBV25-1; the D is unclear. V lost 7 bases to trimming and J lost 5 bases, with 9 bases between them. Germline lookup yields CDR1 MGHDK and CDR2 SYGVNS. The CDR3 covers 12 residues. CDR3 amino acids: CASTMGDQPQHF. The CDR3 DNA reads as TGTGCCAGCACCATGGGTGATCAGCCCCAGCATTTT.

The V call is TRBV5-4, the J call TRBJ2-2; D is unclear. CDR3 length: 13 residues. Looked up from germline, CDR1 is SGHNT and CDR2 is YYREEE (reference sequence). Deletions cut 2 bases from V and 5 bases from J, with 7 bases between. As DNA, the CDR3 is TGTGCCAGCAGCTTCTCCCAAACCGGGGAGCTGTTTTTT. It yields the protein CASSFSQTGELFF.

This clonotype was seen a few times. V gene TRBV20-1 combines with J gene TRBJ1-2, with D perhaps matching TRBD1 (5 bases). The CDR3 spans 13 residues. Deletions cut 6 bases from V and 5 bases from J, with 16 bases between. CDR1 is DFQATT and CDR2 is SNEGSKA in the germline V gene (reference sequence). CDR3 loop: CSALRDGGYGYTF. DNA for the CDR3: TGCAGTGCCCTCCGGGACGGCGGATATGGCTACACCTTC.